One and the same sample provided the 12 T cell receptor beta chains below, sequenced in a study of blood T cell repertoires in COVID-19 (dated by TCRdb to the early 2020s). The library was built by means of the immunoSEQ multiplex PCR assay. TCRdb took this table from immuneACCESS and kept in-frame rearrangements with V and J called. Such tables lack part of the clones; where checked against another copy, unresolved V genes explain under half of the gap, and the rest is unexplained. This sample holds roughly 210,000 clones; roughly 87% were observed only once. The ten largest account for around 7% of the sample. The material sequenced was PBMCs or T cells enriched from blood (not recorded which). These receptor sequences come from a man aged 25 to 40 in a cohort exposed to, infected with or recovered from COVID-19 (not recorded which).

V usage is TRBV6-5 and J usage is TRBJ1-1, with D perhaps matching TRBD1 (5 bases). The V gene's germline CDR1 is MNHEY and CDR2 SVGAGI. The CDR3 covers 14 residues. Trimming left V 4 bases short and J 4 bases short, with 13 bases between. The chain's CDR3 is CASSWTGGSTEAFF. CDR3 nucleotides: TGTGCCAGCAGTTGGACGGGGGGAAGCACTGAAGCTTTCTTT.

V is TRBV28 and J is TRBJ1-5; D not resolved. CDR1 and CDR2 (germline): MDHEN, SYDVKM. Trimming left V 11 bases short and J 0 bases short, with 11 bases between. This CDR3 region has 13 residues. The CDR3 region has the DNA TGTGCCGTCATAGAGGATAGCAATCAGCCCCAGCATTTT. It specifies CAVIEDSNQPQHF.

The rearrangement joins TRBV7-3 to TRBJ2-1; 8 nucleotides align to TRBD2. Losses at the gene ends were 4 bases for V and 0 bases for J; bases not matched to a gene: 5. The germline CDR1 and CDR2 sequences are SGHTA and FQGTGA. This CDR3 region has 16 residues. CDR3 nucleotide sequence: TGTGCCAGCAGCTACACCAGCGGGAGCTCCTACAATGAGCAGTTCTTC. It specifies CASSYTSGSSYNEQFF.

The rearrangement uses TRBV5-3 and TRBJ1-5, with D perhaps matching TRBD1 (6 bases). TRBV5-3 is placed among ORFs of uncertain function. The CDR3 has 15 residues. V lost 3 bases and J 4 bases, leaving 14 bases between the germline ends. CDR3 protein: CARSCDWDTNQPQHF. CDR3 sequence (DNA): TGTGCCAGAAGCTGCGATTGGGACACAAATCAGCCCCAGCATTTT.

This clone was picked up one time. The chain links TRBV7-9 to TRBJ1-2, with 8 bases matching TRBD1. This CDR3 spans 15 amino acids. The germline V gene encodes CDR1 SEHNR and CDR2 FQNEAQ (reference sequence). V lost 4 bases, J lost 2 bases, and 6 bases stayed unmatched. CDR3 DNA sequence: TGTGCCAGCAGCTCCCTAGACAGGGGAAACTATGGCTACACCTTC. Protein sequence: CASSSLDRGNYGYTF.

This clone was seen more than once but under ten times. The rearrangement joins TRBV7-3 to TRBJ2-7; 8 nucleotides align to TRBD2. V lost 5 bases, J lost 6 bases, and 9 bases stayed unmatched. Germline-derived CDR1 and CDR2 are SGHTA and FQGTGA. The CDR3 sequence is 14 residues long. For the CDR3, the DNA is TGTGCCAGCAGCCCATCCGGACTAGCCGGCGAGCAGTACTTC. This gives the protein CASSPSGLAGEQYF.

The chain is built from TRBV28 and TRBJ2-7; the match to TRBD1 covers 7 bases. Germline values: CDR1 MDHEN, CDR2 SYDVKM. V was pared by 5 bases and J by 5 bases, with 12 bases of the junction left unmatched. The CDR3 has 15 residues. The CDR3 sequence: CASSRGTEGVDEQYF. The CDR3 DNA is TGTGCCAGCAGTCGAGGGACAGAGGGAGTAGACGAGCAGTACTTC.

The CDR3 loop is CASSPRAGVPITDTQYF. The CDR3 nucleotides read TGTGCCAGCTCACCTCGCGCGGGAGTGCCAATCACAGATACGCAGTATTTT. The chain combines TRBV18 with TRBJ2-3, with 7 bases aligning to TRBD2. The CDR3 length is 17 residues. Trimming cost V 3 bases and J 2 bases; bases outside gene matches: 11. Germline assignment: CDR1 KGHSH and CDR2 LQKENI.

The rearrangement joins TRBV29-1 to TRBJ1-3, with 11 bases fitting TRBD1. Germline CDR1 SQVTM, CDR2 ANQGSEA. V dropped 6 bases and J dropped 5; count of bases not matched to a gene: 15. The CDR3 loop spans 17 amino acids. CDR3 protein: CSVRSGTGGSKRNTIYF. The CDR3 DNA follows: TGCAGCGTCCGCTCCGGGACAGGGGGTTCAAAGCGAAACACCATATATTTT.

The chain is built from TRBV28 and TRBJ1-2; D is ambiguous. The germline V and J ends were trimmed by 5 bases and 7 bases, with 17 bases remaining between them. The germline gives CDR1 MDHEN, CDR2 SYDVKM. The CDR3 is 14 residues long. The chain's CDR3 is CASSAPPTRVGYTF. The CDR3 DNA reads as TGTGCCAGCAGTGCCCCCCCAACTAGAGTTGGCTACACCTTC.

The chain recombines TRBV19 with TRBJ1-1, with 7 bases lining up with TRBD1. Losses at the gene ends were 6 bases for V and 4 bases for J; bases not matched to a gene: 8. The CDR3 extends over 14 amino acids. CDR1 is LNHDA and CDR2 is SQIVND in the germline V gene (reference sequence). The CDR3 sequence: CASRPGQVRTEAFF. In nucleotides, the CDR3 is TGTGCCAGTAGGCCCGGACAGGTTCGCACTGAAGCTTTCTTT.

The genes are TRBV28 and TRBJ2-7, with TRBD1 matching 8 bases. CDR1 and CDR2 (germline): MDHEN, SYDVKM. CDR3 length: 15 residues. With V trimmed by 1 base and J by 2 bases, 4 bases remained unmatched. The CDR3 DNA is TGTGCCAGCAGTTTATTCGGACAGGGCCCCTACGAGCAGTACTTC. It encodes CASSLFGQGPYEQYF.